The rows below give T cell receptor beta chains drawn from one sample of a study of T-cell reconstitution after alpha-beta-depleted transplantation in children. TCRdb re-analysed the PCR reads in MiXCR, keeping a single row per CDR3 protein. This sample has some 550,000 distinct CDR3 sequences, with around 23% found just once. The input for sequencing was PBMCs, mostly from graft donor cells, taken 360 days after TCRalphabeta/CD19-depleted stem cell transplant. Receptors were obtained from a boy under two years old who had a stem cell transplant for acute myeloid leukemia, so the T cells may come from the graft donor. CDR3s include the opening cysteine and the closing phenylalanine or tryptophan. The D gene is left open where the match is weak. Only some rows state a clone size, as once, few, many or a class for expanded clones.

j_gene | v_gene | d_gene | abundance | CDR3nt | CDR3aa
TRBJ2-4 | TRBV20-1 | NA | few | TGCAGTGAACGGGGGCGAGGAAACATTCAGTACTTC | CSERGRGNIQYF
TRBJ1-4 | TRBV6-6 | NA | many | TGTGCCAGCAGTTACTCTAATGAAAAACTGTTTTTT | CASSYSNEKLFF
TRBJ2-1 | TRBV4-2 | NA | many | TGTGCCAGCAGCCAAGAAAGGGCGGCCTACAATGAGCAGTTCTTC | CASSQERAAYNEQFF
TRBJ1-1 | TRBV12-3/TRBV12-4 | NA | NA | TGTGCCAGCACGCCGACTAGCTACACTGGAGCTTTCTTT | CASTPTSYTGAFF
TRBJ2-3 | TRBV12-3/TRBV12-4 | TRBD1 | few | TGTGCCAGCAGCTACAGGGGTTTTAGCACAGATACGCAGTATTTT | CASSYRGFSTDTQYF
TRBJ2-3 | TRBV29-1 | NA | many | TGCAGCGTTGAGGGGGCCCCCGCAGATACGCAGTATTTT | CSVEGAPADTQYF
TRBJ1-1 | TRBV12-3/TRBV12-4 | NA | many | TGTGCCAGCAGCCCAGGAGAAGCTTTCTTT | CASSPGEAFF
TRBJ2-2 | TRBV28 | NA | many | TGTGCCAGCAGTTTAGTACCGCTGAACACCGGGGAGCTGTTTTTT | CASSLVPLNTGELFF
TRBJ2-1 | TRBV9 | TRBD1 | NA | TGTGCCAGCAGCGTGGGGACAGGGGGTTGGAAGGGGAATGAGCAGTTCTTC | CASSVGTGGWKGNEQFF
TRBJ1-3 | TRBV20-1 | NA | many | TGCAGTGCTAGTCAGGGATACACCATATATTTT | CSASQGYTIYF
TRBJ2-4 | TRBV20-1 | NA | many | TGCAGTGCCCCGTTGAGGGCGGCCAAGAACATTCAGTACTTC | CSAPLRAAKNIQYF
TRBJ2-7 | TRBV20-1 | NA | many | TGCAGTGCTAGGGCAAGGACAGCCTTCTACGAGCAGTACTTC | CSARARTAFYEQYF
TRBJ2-7 | TRBV7-8 | TRBD2 | NA | TGTGCCAGCAGCTTAGGACAAGCGGGGTCCTCATCCTACGAGCAGTACTTC | CASSLGQAGSSSYEQYF
TRBJ2-7 | TRBV30 | NA | NA | TGTGCCTGGAGTCGGGTCTTCTACGAGCAGTACTTC | CAWSRVFYEQYF
TRBJ2-1 | TRBV27 | NA | NA | TGTGCCAGCAGCGGCAGAGCTGGGCAGTTCTTC | CASSGRAGQFF
TRBJ2-2 | TRBV20-1 | NA | few | TGCAGTGCTACCCCCCTACGTTTCGGGGAGCTGTTTTTT | CSATPLRFGELFF
TRBJ2-5 | TRBV28 | NA | NA | TGTGCCAGCAGTTTAGACAGCGTGGTAGAGACCCAGTACTTC | CASSLDSVVETQYF
TRBJ1-5 | TRBV11-2 | TRBD1 | few | TGTGCCAGCAGCCGAGGGGGCCTGCAGCCCCAGCATTTT | CASSRGGLQPQHF
TRBJ2-5 | TRBV6-2/TRBV6-3 | TRBD2 | few | TGTGCCAGCGGACCCCTAGCGGGGGTCCAAGAGACCCAGTACTTC | CASGPLAGVQETQYF
TRBJ2-1 | TRBV6-5 | NA | NA | TGTGCCAGCAGTTACGGTGCAGGGGACTACAATGAGCAGTTCTTC | CASSYGAGDYNEQFF
TRBJ2-5 | TRBV12-3/TRBV12-4 | TRBD1 | few | TGTGCCAGCAGTCCAAATTCGGACAGGGAGACCCAGTACTTC | CASSPNSDRETQYF
TRBJ1-6 | TRBV20-1 | TRBD1 | few | TGCAGTGCTAGGGGGACAGGGGATTTCTATAATTCACCCCTCCACTTT | CSARGTGDFYNSPLHF
TRBJ2-7 | TRBV9 | NA | many | TGTGCCAGCAGCGTAGATACCTCCTACGAGCAGTACTTC | CASSVDTSYEQYF
TRBJ2-2 | TRBV3-1 | NA | NA | TGTGCCGCAGGAGGAGGGATTAACACCGGGGAGCTGTTTTTT | CAAGGGINTGELFF
TRBJ2-3 | TRBV11-2 | TRBD1 | many | TGTGCCAGCAGCAAACCCCCGGGACAGGGGGGACTCACAGATACGCAGTATTTT | CASSKPPGQGGLTDTQYF
TRBJ2-1 | TRBV15 | NA | few | TGTGCCACCAGCACCAGACAGGTTAGCTCCTACAATGAGCAGTTCTTC | CATSTRQVSSYNEQFF
TRBJ2-1 | TRBV3-1 | NA | NA | TGTGCCAGCAGCCAAGACGGGGTCAGGGCCAGCTGGAATGAGCAGTTCTTC | CASSQDGVRASWNEQFF
TRBJ2-1 | TRBV6-5 | TRBD2 | NA | TGTGCCAGCAGTTACGGCGGGGGAGTCCGGAGGGAGCAGTTCTTC | CASSYGGGVRREQFF
TRBJ2-1 | TRBV20-1 | NA | many | TGCAGTGCAGACGCACCGGACGAGAACTACAATGAGCAGTTCTTC | CSADAPDENYNEQFF
TRBJ2-5 | TRBV6-2/TRBV6-3 | NA | NA | TGTGCCAGCAGTTTCCCCGATCTCGAAATTCGAAGGGGGACCCAGTACTTC | CASSFPDLEIRRGTQYF
TRBJ2-2 | TRBV15 | NA | many | TGTGCCACCAGCAGAGATGTGGGGGACACCGGGGAGCTGTTTTTT | CATSRDVGDTGELFF
TRBJ2-5 | TRBV28 | TRBD1 | many | TGTGCCAGCAGTTTAGGGGACAGAGAAGAGACCCAGTACTTC | CASSLGDREETQYF
TRBJ1-4 | TRBV15 | NA | few | TGTGCCACCAGCAGAGATCCTCAGGGAGGTGAAAAACTGTTTTTT | CATSRDPQGGEKLFF
TRBJ1-2 | TRBV25-1 | NA | once | TGTGCCAGCAGCGCGCCCCGTTATGGCTACACCTTC | CASSAPRYGYTF
TRBJ2-7 | TRBV28 | TRBD1 | NA | TGTGCCAGCAGCTTCGACGGTTCTCCCGGGACAGGGTTCTCCTACGAGCAGTACTTC | CASSFDGSPGTGFSYEQYF
TRBJ1-1 | TRBV7-8 | NA | NA | TGTGCCAGCAGCCAAAGGGAGGGGGGTACTGAAGCTTTCTTT | CASSQREGGTEAFF
TRBJ2-3 | TRBV5-1 | NA | NA | TGCGCCAGCAGCTTGGTTAGCGGATATTTTCCTAGCACAGATACGCAGTATTTT | CASSLVSGYFPSTDTQYF
TRBJ1-6 | TRBV29-1 | NA | NA | TGCAGCGTTGAGATTGGTGGGAATTCACCCCTCCACTTT | CSVEIGGNSPLHF
TRBJ2-5 | TRBV11-3 | NA | NA | TGTGCCAGCAGCGCAGAGAACGAGCAGGAGACCCAGTACTTC | CASSAENEQETQYF
TRBJ2-1 | TRBV6-2/TRBV6-3 | NA | NA | TGTGCCAGCAGTTGGCTAGCACCCAATGAGCAGTTCTTC | CASSWLAPNEQFF
TRBJ2-6 | TRBV24-1 | NA | NA | TGTGCCACCAGTGTTTTAGTGCACACTGACCCCTCTGGGGCCAACGTCCTGACTTTC | CATSVLVHTDPSGANVLTF
TRBJ2-1 | TRBV2 | TRBD2 | many | TGTGCCAGCAGTTTGACTAGCGACCGCTCCTACAATGAGCAGTTCTTC | CASSLTSDRSYNEQFF
TRBJ2-1 | TRBV7-6 | NA | once | TGTGCCAGCAGCCCACGGACAAGACCCTACAATGAGCAGTTCTTC | CASSPRTRPYNEQFF
TRBJ2-6 | TRBV12-3/TRBV12-4 | TRBD1 | NA | TGTGCCAGCATACCGACAGGGTCCTTGACGTCTGGGGCCAACGTCCTGACTTTC | CASIPTGSLTSGANVLTF
TRBJ2-1 | TRBV5-5 | TRBD1 | many | TGTGCCAGCAGCTTGACAGGGGTTAGCTACAATGAGCAGTTCTTC | CASSLTGVSYNEQFF
TRBJ1-5 | TRBV7-8 | TRBD1 | NA | TGTGCCAGCAGCTCAGAAGTTGCCCGGGACAGGGGAACCAATCAGCCCCAGCATTTT | CASSSEVARDRGTNQPQHF
TRBJ1-5 | TRBV20-1 | NA | few | TGCAGTGCTGGTCTCGGGGGACGGAATCAGCCCCAGCATTTT | CSAGLGGRNQPQHF
TRBJ1-1 | TRBV7-9 | NA | NA | TGTGCCAGCAGCCAAGTTGGGGAACCAACTGAAGCTTTCTTT | CASSQVGEPTEAFF
TRBJ1-6 | TRBV12-3/TRBV12-4 | NA | many | TGTGCCAGCAGTTTCACAGCAACAGGGCTGGATTCACCCCTCCACTTT | CASSFTATGLDSPLHF
TRBJ2-3 | TRBV7-2 | TRBD2 | NA | TGTGCCAGCAGCAAGACCTTTAGCGGGGCGGAAGATACGCAGTATTTT | CASSKTFSGAEDTQYF
TRBJ1-2 | TRBV3-1 | TRBD1 | NA | TGTGCCAGCAGTTGGACAGGGGGCTACACCTTC | CASSWTGGYTF
TRBJ1-2 | TRBV6-4 | NA | few | TGTGCCAGCAGTGACCAAACTCGGGGCTATGGCTACACCTTC | CASSDQTRGYGYTF
TRBJ2-1 | TRBV29-1 | TRBD2 | few | TGCAGCGTTGAAGGGACTAGCGGAAGCTCCTACAATGAGCAGTTCTTC | CSVEGTSGSSYNEQFF
TRBJ2-1 | TRBV20-1 | NA | NA | TGCAGTGCCAACCCCCAGGTGGGGTTGTACAATGAGCAGTTCTTC | CSANPQVGLYNEQFF
TRBJ2-5 | TRBV5-6 | NA | few | TGTGCCAGCAGCCAAGGGGGAGCGGAGACCCAGTACTTC | CASSQGGAETQYF